This TCR beta chain stems from a study of CD8 T cells in ankylosing spondylitis. Study-wide results and limits: Disease-linked clones bore a CD8+ phenotype and were relatively rare in peripheral blood. A TCR beta motif of fewer than 10 highly homologous variants seemed to mark ankylosing spondylitis blood. According to the report, clones linked to the disease were significantly enriched in matched synovial fluid samples taken from ankylosing spondylitis patients.

Notes on this clonotype: Its target is not known.

The CDR3 loop spans 13 amino acids. Germline-derived CDR1 and CDR2 are SEHNR and FQNEAQ (reference sequence). The V gene end was trimmed by 5 bases and the J gene end by 14 bases; junction bases not matched to a gene: 9. From the 5' RACE reads, TCRdb called clonotypes with MiXCR, one entry per CDR3 protein. The sample lists 340,000 or so distinct CDR3 sequences, roughly 14% seen once, with about 1.1% in the top ten. The V gene is TRBV7-9, the J gene TRBJ2-1, with 10 nucleotides matching TRBD1. The origin of this receptor is a male donor with ankylosing spondylitis or in good health (not recorded which). The sample was blood, either unsorted or a sorted T cell fraction (not recorded which). The CDR3 sequence: CASSPTSGTGEFF. The CDR3 nucleotides read TGTGCCAGCAGCCCTACCTCCGGGACAGGGGAGTTCTTC.